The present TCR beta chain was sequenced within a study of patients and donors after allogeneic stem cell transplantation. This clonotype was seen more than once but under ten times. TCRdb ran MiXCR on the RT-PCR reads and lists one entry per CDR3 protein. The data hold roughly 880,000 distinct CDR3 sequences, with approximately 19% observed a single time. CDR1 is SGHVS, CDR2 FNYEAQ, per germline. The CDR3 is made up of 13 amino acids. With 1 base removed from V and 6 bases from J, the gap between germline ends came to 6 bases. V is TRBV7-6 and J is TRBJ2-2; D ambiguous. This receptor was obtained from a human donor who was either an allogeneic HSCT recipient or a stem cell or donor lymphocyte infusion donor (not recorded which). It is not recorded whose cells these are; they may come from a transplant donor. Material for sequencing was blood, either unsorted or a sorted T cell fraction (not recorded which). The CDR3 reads CASSLVDSGELFF. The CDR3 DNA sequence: TGTGCCAGCAGCTTAGTAGACTCCGGGGAGCTGTTTTTT.